Shown below are 23 T cell receptor beta chains from a single sample sequenced in a study of Ad26.COV2.S vaccination and SARS-CoV-2 variants (dated by TCRdb to about 2021). The library relied on the immunoSEQ multiplex PCR assay. What TCRdb holds here is the immuneACCESS table cut down to in-frame rearrangements. Part of the clones is not present; checked against another copy, under half of the missing clones reflect an unresolved V gene, and the others are unexplained. In this sample the table shows around 450,000 clones, 80% to 95% of which occur a single time. About 12% of the sample is in the top ten clones. What the treatment or condition label conveys for this sample: some 19 received Ad26.COV2.S at low or high dose, single or two shots; 5 received placebo; per-sample allocation not given. For vaccine and placebo recipients, the sequenced repertoires came from samples collected on day 63 after the first injection.

Sequenced material: peripheral blood, taken in a trial of Ad26.COV2.S vaccine versus placebo. The receptors originated from a person between 18 and 59 years old who received the Ad26.COV2.S COVID-19 vaccine or a placebo.

The chain carries TRBV4-1 and TRBJ1-2; tentatively, D is TRBD1 (6 bases). V lost 1 base, J lost 2 bases, and 20 bases lay in between. This CDR3 is built from 18 residues. Looked up from germline, CDR1 is MGHRA and CDR2 is YSYEKL. CDR3 DNA sequence: TGCGCCAGCAGCCAAGGGGGACATGGGAAGAAGTCGAACTATGGCTACACCTTC. Encoded protein: CASSQGGHGKKSNYGYTF.

The chain carries TRBV6-5 and TRBJ2-7, with 8 nucleotides matching TRBD2. This CDR3 has 14 residues. J gave up 9 bases and V 0 bases, and 7 bases lay outside the gene matches. Germline values: CDR1 MNHEY, CDR2 SVGAGI. The CDR3 DNA follows: TGTGCCAGCAGTTACTCGCCGGGAGGGTGGGTGCAGTACTTC. Amino acids: CASSYSPGGWVQYF.

V gene TRBV6-5 combines with J gene TRBJ1-4, with 7 bases matching TRBD1. The CDR3 is made up of 14 amino acids. Germline V gives CDR1 MNHEY, CDR2 SVGAGI. V dropped 5 bases and J dropped 10; count of bases not matched to a gene: 10. Written as DNA, the CDR3 is TGTGCCAGCAGTCTGGAGTCAGGGGGAGGAAAACTGTTTTTT. Residues: CASSLESGGGKLFF.

V usage is TRBV6-5 and J usage is TRBJ2-7, with TRBD1 matching 9 bases. J gave up 3 bases and V 5 bases, and 5 bases lay outside the gene matches. Germline loops: CDR1 MNHEY, CDR2 SVGAGI. The length of the CDR3 is 14 residues. CDR3 nucleotide sequence: TGTGCCAGCAGTCCCTGGACAGGGGACTACGAGCAGTACTTC. Protein product: CASSPWTGDYEQYF.

In regard to this clone: Other DNA sequences within the sample encode an identical CDR3. This rearrangement joins TRBV5-1 to TRBJ1-1; D remains unclear. CDR3 length: 14 residues. Germline values: CDR1 SGHRS, CDR2 YFSETQ. Trimming stripped 4 bases from V and 1 base from J, with 11 bases between. CDR3 DNA sequence: TGCGCCAGCAGCCTCGATGGTCAGAACACTGAAGCTTTCTTT. It specifies CASSLDGQNTEAFF.

The CDR3 reads CATSFYLGQTYEQYF. The CDR3 DNA follows: TGTGCCACCAGCTTCTATTTGGGACAAACCTACGAGCAGTACTTC. The genes are TRBV15 and TRBJ2-7, with D possibly being TRBD1 (6 bases). Germline loops: CDR1 LNHNV, CDR2 YYDKDF (reference sequence). CDR3 length: 15 residues. The V gene lost 5 bases and the J gene lost 2 bases, with 16 bases spanning the gap.

The gene calls are TRBV6-4 and TRBJ2-1, with 9 positions matching TRBD2. Germline values: CDR1 MRHNA, CDR2 SNTAGT. The CDR3 extends over 16 amino acids. J was trimmed by 9 bases and V by 2 bases; bases with no gene match: 11. The CDR3 sequence is CASSDTATSTSGEQFF. CDR3 DNA sequence: TGTGCCAGCAGTGACACTGCGACATCGACTAGCGGTGAGCAGTTCTTC.

This clone was observed a single time. The V call is TRBV6-5, the J call TRBJ1-4; no clear D gene. This CDR3 spans 14 amino acids. CDR1 is MNHEY and CDR2 is SVGAGI in the germline V gene. V was pared by 6 bases and J by 0 bases, with 8 bases between. CDR3 nucleotide sequence: TGTGCCAGCAGCGTCGGTGCAACTAATGAAAAACTGTTTTTT. Translating it yields CASSVGATNEKLFF.

The J gene is TRBJ2-7, the V gene TRBV6-2 or TRBV6-3; tentatively, D is TRBD2 (5 bases). The CDR3 is 13 residues long. Trimming removed 2 bases from V and 6 bases from J, with 11 bases in between. Germline V CDR1 and CDR2: MNHEY, SVGEGT. The CDR3 protein is CASSYVRDGEQYF. CDR3 nucleotide sequence: TGTGCCAGCAGTTACGTCCGGGATGGCGAGCAGTACTTC.

The chain employs TRBV7-2 and TRBJ2-7; 16 nucleotides align to TRBD2. This CDR3 region has 17 residues. The V and J ends lost 4 bases and 4 bases, in that order; junction bases with no gene match: 7. CDR1 and CDR2 (germline): SGHTA, FQGNSA. The CDR3 DNA reads TGTGCCAGCAGCTCGGGGACTAGCGGGAGGGCCTTATACGAGCAGTACTTC. It is translated as CASSSGTSGRALYEQYF.

The chain recombines TRBV29-1 with TRBJ1-3; TRBD1 matches at 7 bases. Germline assignment: CDR1 SQVTM and CDR2 ANQGSEA. This CDR3 spans 14 amino acids. The ends lost 6 bases at V and 0 bases at J; junction bases unmatched: 5. CDR3 amino acids: CSVQTGYSGNTIYF. CDR3 bases: TGCAGCGTGCAGACAGGGTACTCTGGAAACACCATATATTTT.

The gene calls are TRBV24-1 and TRBJ2-7; either TRBD1 or TRBD2 may supply D (5 bases each). Trimming removed 0 bases from V and 3 bases from J, with 8 bases in between. The CDR3 sequence is 14 residues long. Germline lookup yields CDR1 KGHDR and CDR2 SFDVKD. The CDR3, as DNA: TGTGCCACCAGTGATTTGGAGGGGTTCTACGAGCAGTACTTC. Protein sequence: CATSDLEGFYEQYF.

This chain joins TRBV10-3 and TRBJ2-1, with 7 bases matching TRBD2. In germline, CDR1 is ENHRY, CDR2 SYGVKD. V trimming: 11 bases; J trimming: 5 bases; junction bases outside the gene matches: 6. CDR3 length: 12 residues. DNA of the CDR3: TGTGCCGTGAGTCTAGCGGACAATGAGCAGTTCTTC. Protein: CAVSLADNEQFF.

J is TRBJ2-1 and V is TRBV18; maybe TRBD2 (6 bases). The V gene lost 1 base and the J gene lost 5 bases, with 12 bases spanning the gap. CDR1 KGHSH and CDR2 LQKENI come from the germline V gene. CDR3 length equals 15 residues. CDR3: CASSPLGTLHNEQFF. In DNA, the CDR3 is TGTGCCAGCTCACCACTAGGGACTCTTCACAATGAGCAGTTCTTC.

The V and J genes are TRBV30 and TRBJ1-5; D is unclear. CDR3 size: 13 residues. Trimming shortened V by 1 base and J by 5 bases, and 9 bases separated the two germline ends. CDR1 and CDR2 from the germline V gene are GTSNPN and SVGIG (reference sequence). CDR3 bases: TGTGCCTGGAGTGCGGCAGGCCATCAGCCCCAGCATTTT. Protein sequence: CAWSAAGHQPQHF. The whole variable domain, filled in from reference TRBV30 and TRBJ1-5, reads SQTIHQWPATLVQPVGSPLSLECTVEGTSNPNLYWYRQAAGRGLQLLFYSVGIGQISSEVPQNLSASRPQDRQFILSSKKLLLSDSGFYLCAWSAAGHQPQHFGDGTRLSIL.

The table lists this clone with a count of one. This chain joins TRBV19 and TRBJ2-2; D possibly corresponds to TRBD1 (6 bases). Trimming took 6 bases from V and 6 from J, leaving 14 bases between them. CDR1 is LNHDA, CDR2 SQIVND, per germline (reference sequence). The length of the CDR3 is 14 residues. The CDR3 region has the DNA TGTGCCAGTAGGCTACAGGGTTGGGCCGGGGAGCTGTTTTTT. Translation: CASRLQGWAGELFF.

The V call is TRBV6-5, the J call TRBJ2-5; TRBD1 matches at 10 bases. This CDR3 has 15 residues. Losses at the gene ends were 6 bases for V and 4 bases for J; bases not matched to a gene: 8. Germline values: CDR1 MNHEY, CDR2 SVGAGI. The DNA for the CDR3 is TGTGCCAGCAGATACCGGGACAGGGGTGCAGAGACCCAGTACTTC. Amino acids: CASRYRDRGAETQYF.

The chain is built from TRBV3-1 (or the pseudogene TRBV3-2) and TRBJ2-3; 16 bases align to TRBD2. Trimming took 0 bases from V and 5 from J; bases not matched to a gene: 14. The CDR3 extends over 21 amino acids. Germline values: CDR1 LGHDT, CDR2 YNNKEL (reference sequence). The CDR3 spells CASSQDSPGTSGRAWEDTQYF. The CDR3 nucleotides read TGTGCCAGCAGCCAAGATAGTCCCGGGACTAGCGGGAGGGCGTGGGAAGATACGCAGTATTTT.

The chain is built from TRBV18 and TRBJ2-3; a possible D gene is TRBD2 (5 bases). This CDR3 comprises 15 residues. Germline CDR1 and CDR2: KGHSH and LQKENI. The V end lost 0 bases, the J end lost 6 bases, and 13 bases lay between the germline ends. CDR3 sequence reads: CASSPPSDSLDTQYF. In DNA form, the CDR3 reads TGTGCCAGCTCACCACCTAGCGACTCACTGGATACGCAGTATTTT.

The V and J genes are TRBV4-3 and TRBJ2-3; 11 bases fit TRBD2. CDR1 and CDR2 (germline): LGHNA, YSLEER. There are 18 residues in the CDR3. J gave up 3 bases and V 1 base, and 9 bases lay outside the gene matches. The CDR3, as DNA: TGCGCCAGCAGCCAAGGGGGACTAGCGGAGGATATAACAGATACGCAGTATTTT. This codes for CASSQGGLAEDITDTQYF.

The J gene is TRBJ1-5, the V gene TRBV6-2 or TRBV6-3; no reliable D call. CDR3 size: 15 residues. Trimming took 2 bases from V and 2 from J, leaving 10 bases between them. Looked up from germline, CDR1 is MNHEY and CDR2 is SVGEGT. The CDR3 DNA follows: TGTGCCAGCAGTTACGTCGGGGAGCGCAATCAGCCCCAGCATTTT. Translated, it gives CASSYVGERNQPQHF.

The chain joins TRBV4-3 to TRBJ2-7; either TRBD1 or TRBD2 may fit D (6 bases each). CDR3 length: 16 amino acids. The germline V gene encodes CDR1 LGHNA and CDR2 YSLEER. The V end lost 0 bases, the J end lost 0 bases, and 12 bases lay between the germline ends. The CDR3 sequence is CASSQDNGGFSYEQYF. The CDR3 bases are TGCGCCAGCAGCCAAGATAACGGGGGCTTCTCCTACGAGCAGTACTTC.

The chain has TRBV11-2 and TRBJ2-7; TRBD2 is a possible D gene (6 bases). Germline V gene sequence: CDR1 SGHAT, CDR2 FQNNGV. V lost 4 bases and J lost 1, with 8 bases in between. This CDR3 has 13 residues. CDR3 sequence (DNA): TGTGCCAGCAGCTGGGACTTGTCCTACGAGCAGTACTTC. This encodes CASSWDLSYEQYF.